A single sample gave rise to the 24 T cell receptor beta chains below, sequenced in a study of shared clonotypes between healthy human individuals. Generated by immunoSEQ multiplex PCR, the TCRdb table keeps only in-frame clones and is missing some. The sample shows about 2.5 million clones, around 90% of them seen only once. Sequencing was carried out using naive CD4+ T cells from PBMCs. Subset described: CD45RA+ positively selected. Source of these receptors: a man younger than 35 in good health. Some clones in this sample may be carry-over from other donors' samples.

The chain employs TRBV28 and TRBJ1-2; maybe TRBD1 (5 bases). The CDR3 consists of 15 residues. Trimming cost V 3 bases and J 3 bases, with 14 bases left between them. The germline gives CDR1 MDHEN, CDR2 SYDVKM. The CDR3 coding sequence is TGTGCCAGCAGTTTGGGTGGACACGGTTACTATGGCTACACCTTC. Translated: CASSLGGHGYYGYTF.

The V gene is TRBV6-5, the J gene TRBJ2-1, with 9 bases fitting TRBD2. This CDR3 has 14 residues. Germline V lookup: CDR1 MNHEY, CDR2 SVGAGI. With 3 bases clipped from V and 6 bases from J, the junction kept 3 bases outside the gene matches. CDR3 nucleotide sequence: TGTGCCAGCAGTTATGGCGGGAGGGCCAATGAGCAGTTCTTC. It is translated as CASSYGGRANEQFF.

The CDR3 DNA reads TGTGCCAGCAGCCACCTCTCCTCTGGGGCCAACGTCCTGACTTTC. It specifies CASSHLSSGANVLTF. The genes are TRBV4-2 and TRBJ2-6; D not resolved. The V end was cut by 3 bases, the J end by 0 bases, with 6 bases between. The CDR3 extends over 15 amino acids. In germline, CDR1 is LGHNA, CDR2 YNFKEQ.

This rearrangement joins TRBV5-6 to TRBJ2-1, with D tentatively TRBD2 (6 bases). V lost 4 bases and J 5 bases, leaving 13 bases between the germline ends. Germline CDR1 and CDR2: SGHDT and YYEEEE. CDR3 length equals 14 residues. The CDR3, as DNA: TGTGCCAGCAGCGCCGGAGGGATTCACAATGAGCAGTTCTTC. This encodes CASSAGGIHNEQFF.

The chain is built from TRBV4-3 and TRBJ1-4; tentatively, D is TRBD1 (6 bases). Trimming removed 0 bases at V and 11 bases at J, with 19 bases between. Germline V CDR1 and CDR2: LGHNA, YSLEER. The CDR3 runs 16 residues. CDR3 DNA sequence: TGCGCCAGCAGCCAAGATCTTAGGACAGAGGGCCAGAAACTGTTTTTT. Its protein product is CASSQDLRTEGQKLFF.

This rearrangement joins TRBV9 to TRBJ1-3; D perhaps matches TRBD1 (5 bases). The CDR3 runs 15 residues. Germline CDR1 SGDLS, CDR2 YYNGEE. Trimming shortened V by 4 bases and J by 4 bases, and 15 bases separated the two germline ends. The DNA for the CDR3 is TGTGCCAGCAGCCCCAGCAGGGTAGCCGGAAACACCATATATTTT. Its protein product is CASSPSRVAGNTIYF.

The V call is TRBV9, the J call TRBJ2-1, with 9 bases identical to TRBD2. J lost 3 bases, V lost 4 bases, and 8 bases had no gene match. CDR1 and CDR2 (germline): SGDLS, YYNGEE. The length of the CDR3 is 16 residues. The CDR3 spells CASSPIAGVGYNEQFF. In DNA form, the CDR3 reads TGTGCCAGCAGCCCGATAGCGGGAGTAGGCTACAATGAGCAGTTCTTC. Full variable domain (rest looked up from reference TRBV9 and TRBJ2-1): DSGVTQTPKHLITATGQRVTLRCSPRSGDLSVYWYQQSLDQGLQFLIQYYNGEERAKGNILERFSAQQFPDLHSELNLSSLELGDSALYFCASSPIAGVGYNEQFFGPGTRLTVL.

As regards this clone: Other DNA sequences in the same sample also yield this CDR3. The rearrangement uses TRBV5-1 and TRBJ1-3; D is undetermined. CDR3 length: 13 amino acids. V dropped 4 bases and J dropped 4 bases, with 9 bases sitting between them. The germline CDR1 and CDR2 sequences are SGHRS and YFSETQ. The CDR3 coding sequence is TGCGCCAGCAGCATGGACGTAGGAAACACCATATATTTT. Encoded protein: CASSMDVGNTIYF.

This clone was observed once. V gene TRBV5-1 combines with J gene TRBJ2-7; 7 bases fit TRBD1. J lost 3 bases, V lost 0 bases, and 9 bases had no gene match. Germline V gene lookup returns CDR1 SGHRS and CDR2 YFSETQ. The CDR3 extends over 16 amino acids. The CDR3 protein is CASSLVAGTENYEQYF. In DNA form, the CDR3 reads TGCGCCAGCAGCTTGGTGGCCGGGACAGAGAACTACGAGCAGTACTTC.

This chain links TRBV6-6 with TRBJ1-1; 7 bases agree with TRBD1. V lost 5 bases, J lost 1 base, and 7 bases stayed unmatched. Germline values: CDR1 MNHNY, CDR2 SVGAGI (reference sequence). CDR3 length: 15 residues. This CDR3 is CASSRQGWENTEAFF. DNA of the CDR3: TGTGCCAGCAGTCGACAGGGCTGGGAGAACACTGAAGCTTTCTTT.

This chain joins TRBV7-2 and TRBJ2-4, with D perhaps matching TRBD1 (5 bases). Germline CDR1 SGHTA, CDR2 FQGNSA. This CDR3 contains 17 residues. V shed 2 bases and J shed 0 bases, with 14 bases lying between them. The CDR3 here is CASSLRGLHLAKNIQYF. CDR3 sequence (DNA): TGTGCCAGCAGCTTAAGGGGCTTACATTTAGCCAAAAACATTCAGTACTTC.

The rearrangement joins TRBV4-1 to TRBJ2-1; 7 bases agree with TRBD1. The CDR3 is 15 amino acids. The germline V gene encodes CDR1 MGHRA and CDR2 YSYEKL. The J segment lost 7 bases and the V segment lost 3 bases, leaving 9 bases of the junction unmatched. This chain's CDR3 is CASSQPGGRENEQFF. As DNA, the CDR3 is TGCGCCAGCAGCCAGCCAGGGGGACGTGAAAATGAGCAGTTCTTC.

This clone was counted once. The chain carries TRBV11-3 and TRBJ2-2, with 8 bases identical to TRBD1. The CDR3 consists of 14 residues. Germline values: CDR1 SGHNT, CDR2 YENEEA. Trimming removed 5 bases from V and 6 bases from J; junction bases left unmatched: 5. CDR3 region: CASSIKQGAGELFF. For the CDR3, the DNA is TGTGCCAGCAGCATCAAACAGGGGGCCGGGGAGCTGTTTTTT. The variable domain in full, with the rest retrieved from reference TRBV11-3 and TRBJ2-2, is EAGVVQSPRYKIIEKKQPVAFWCNPISGHNTLYWYLQNLGQGPELLIRYENEEAVDDSQLPKDRFSAERLKGVDSTLKIQPAELGDSAVYLCASSIKQGAGELFFGEGSRLTVL.

V gene TRBV9 combines with J gene TRBJ2-7; 7 bases align to TRBD2. CDR3 length: 14 residues. Germline CDR1 reads SGDLS; CDR2 reads YYNGEE. Trimming removed 5 bases from V and 0 bases from J; junction bases left unmatched: 5. The CDR3, as DNA: TGTGCCAGCAGTGAGACTAGCCACTCCTACGAGCAGTACTTC. Its translation is CASSETSHSYEQYF. The whole variable domain, filled in from reference TRBV9 and TRBJ2-7, reads DSGVTQTPKHLITATGQRVTLRCSPRSGDLSVYWYQQSLDQGLQFLIQYYNGEERAKGNILERFSAQQFPDLHSELNLSSLELGDSALYFCASSETSHSYEQYFGPGTRLTVT.

This clone was counted once. The gene calls are TRBV5-6 and TRBJ2-5; D may be TRBD1 or TRBD2 (6 bases each). Trimming shortened V by 4 bases and J by 9 bases, and 13 bases separated the two germline ends. CDR1 and CDR2 (germline): SGHDT, YYEEEE. The CDR3 consists of 12 residues. The CDR3 loop is CASSQGWGAQYF. The CDR3, as DNA: TGTGCCAGCAGCCAGGGGTGGGGGGCCCAGTACTTC. Supplemented by reference TRBV5-6 and TRBJ2-5, the full variable domain reads DAGVTQSPTHLIKTRGQQVTLRCSPKSGHDTVSWYQQALGQGPQFIFQYYEEEERQRGNFPDRFSGHQFPNYSSELNVNALLLGDSALYLCASSQGWGAQYFGPGTRLLVL.

The genes are TRBV6-1 and TRBJ2-1; either TRBD1 or TRBD2 may fit D (5 bases each). The V gene's germline CDR1 is MNHNS and CDR2 SASEGT. Deletions cut 6 bases from V and 8 bases from J, with 14 bases between. The CDR3 is 13 amino acids. This chain's CDR3 is CASSPGSYDEQFF. The CDR3 nucleotides read TGTGCCAGCAGCCCAGGGAGTTACGATGAGCAGTTCTTC.

The V gene is TRBV5-1, the J gene TRBJ2-2; 9 bases align to TRBD2. Germline V gene lookup returns CDR1 SGHRS and CDR2 YFSETQ. The CDR3 has 17 residues. Trimming removed 0 bases from V and 4 bases from J; junction bases left unmatched: 7. The CDR3, as DNA: TGCGCCAGCAGCTTGGGTAGCGGGAGACTTGTCACCGGGGAGCTGTTTTTT. Translation gives CASSLGSGRLVTGELFF.

This chain uses TRBV29-1 with TRBJ1-1, with unresolved D. This CDR3 region has 14 residues. V lost 4 bases and J lost 0, with 12 bases in between. Germline loops: CDR1 SQVTM, CDR2 ANQGSEA. This chain's CDR3 is CSVGGRLMNTEAFF. Here the CDR3 DNA reads TGCAGCGTTGGAGGTCGCTTGATGAACACTGAAGCTTTCTTT.

This clone was detected only once. The chain employs TRBV5-1 and TRBJ1-1, with D perhaps TRBD1 (6 bases). The CDR3 extends over 14 amino acids. V shed 2 bases and J shed 1 base, with 9 bases lying between them. Looked up from germline, CDR1 is SGHRS and CDR2 is YFSETQ. The CDR3 bases are TGCGCCAGCAGCTTTGGGGGCGGGAACACTGAAGCTTTCTTT. Translated, it gives CASSFGGGNTEAFF.

The CDR3 spells CASSGGEALQETQYF. The DNA for the CDR3 is TGTGCCAGCAGCGGGGGCGAAGCCCTTCAAGAGACCCAGTACTTC. This chain connects TRBV6-5 to TRBJ2-5; D may be TRBD1 or TRBD2 (6 bases each). V gave up 6 bases and J gave up 2 bases, with 16 bases separating them. The germline CDR1 and CDR2 sequences are MNHEY and SVGAGI. The CDR3 covers 15 residues.

The chain is built from TRBV5-1 and TRBJ2-5; D is perhaps TRBD1 (6 bases). Germline CDR1 is SGHRS and CDR2 is YFSETQ. The CDR3 consists of 15 residues. V dropped 5 bases and J dropped 5 bases, with 19 bases sitting between them. CDR3 sequence: CASSEPQGFEETQYF. CDR3 nucleotide sequence: TGCGCCAGCAGTGAACCCCAGGGGTTCGAGGAGACCCAGTACTTC.

The chain carries TRBV7-2 and TRBJ2-2, with D unclear. This CDR3 region has 15 residues. The germline V gene encodes CDR1 SGHTA and CDR2 FQGNSA. V lost 1 base, J lost 5 bases, and 11 bases lay in between. The CDR3 DNA follows: TGTGCCAGCAGCTTAGTCAGAGAGGAAACCGGGGAGCTGTTTTTT. Its protein is CASSLVREETGELFF.

This chain joins TRBV7-9 and TRBJ2-1, with TRBD1 matching over 7 bases. This CDR3 is 14 amino acids long. CDR1 is SEHNR, CDR2 FQNEAQ, per germline (reference sequence). Germline trimming cut 2 bases from V and 5 bases from J; bases unmatched to any gene: 3. This CDR3 reads CASSLWGTDNEQFF. CDR3 coding DNA: TGTGCCAGCAGCTTATGGGGGACAGACAATGAGCAGTTCTTC.

The V call is TRBV6-5, the J call TRBJ1-4, with a possible D match to TRBD1 (5 bases). In germline, CDR1 is MNHEY, CDR2 SVGAGI. V lost 0 bases to trimming and J lost 6 bases, with 14 bases between them. The CDR3 is 16 amino acids. The CDR3 coding sequence is TGTGCCAGCAGTTACTCGTTCCAGGGAGGGGATGAAAAACTGTTTTTT. As protein: CASSYSFQGGDEKLFF.